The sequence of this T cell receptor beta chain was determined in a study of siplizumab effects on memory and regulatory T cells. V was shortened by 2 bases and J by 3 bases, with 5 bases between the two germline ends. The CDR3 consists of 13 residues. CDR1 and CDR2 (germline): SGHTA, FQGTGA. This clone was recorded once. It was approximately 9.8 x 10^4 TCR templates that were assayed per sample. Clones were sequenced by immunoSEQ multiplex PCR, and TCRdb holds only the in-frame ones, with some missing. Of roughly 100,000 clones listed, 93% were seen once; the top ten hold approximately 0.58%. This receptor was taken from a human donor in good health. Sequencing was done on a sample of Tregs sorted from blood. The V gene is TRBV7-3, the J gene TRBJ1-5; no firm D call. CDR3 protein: CASSLWVNQPQHF. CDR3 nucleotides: TGTGCCAGCAGCTTATGGGTCAATCAGCCCCAGCATTTT. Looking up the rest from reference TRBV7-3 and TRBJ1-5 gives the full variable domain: GAGVSQTPSNKVTEKGKYVELRCDPISGHTALYWYRQSLGQGPEFLIYFQGTGAADDSGLPNDRFFAVRPEGSVSTLKIQRTERGDSAVYLCASSLWVNQPQHFGDGTRLSIL.